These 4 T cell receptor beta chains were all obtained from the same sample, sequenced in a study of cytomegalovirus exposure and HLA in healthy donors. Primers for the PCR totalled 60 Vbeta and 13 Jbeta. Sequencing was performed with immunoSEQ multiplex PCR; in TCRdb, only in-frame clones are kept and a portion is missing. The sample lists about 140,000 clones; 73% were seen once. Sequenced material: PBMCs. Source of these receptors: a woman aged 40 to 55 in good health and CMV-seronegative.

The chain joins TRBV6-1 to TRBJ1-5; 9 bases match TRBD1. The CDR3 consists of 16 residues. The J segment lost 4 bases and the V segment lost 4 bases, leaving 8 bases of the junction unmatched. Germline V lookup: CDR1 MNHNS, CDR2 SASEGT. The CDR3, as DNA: TGTGCCAGCAGTGCGGTTGGGGGACAGGGAAATCAGCCCCAGCATTTT. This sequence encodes CASSAVGGQGNQPQHF.

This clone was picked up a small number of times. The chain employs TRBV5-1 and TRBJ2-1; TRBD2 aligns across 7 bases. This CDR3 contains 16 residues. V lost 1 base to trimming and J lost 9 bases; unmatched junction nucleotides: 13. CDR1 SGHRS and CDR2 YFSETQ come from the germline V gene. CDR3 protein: CASSLSWGGGVFEQFF. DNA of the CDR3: TGCGCCAGCAGCTTGTCTTGGGGCGGGGGAGTGTTTGAGCAGTTCTTC.

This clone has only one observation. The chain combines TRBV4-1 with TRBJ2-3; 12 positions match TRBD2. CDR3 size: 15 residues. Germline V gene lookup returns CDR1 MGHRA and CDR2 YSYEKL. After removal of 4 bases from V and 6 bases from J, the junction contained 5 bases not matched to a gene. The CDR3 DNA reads TGCGCCAGCAGCCGCGCTAGCGGGGGGGCGGATACGCAGTATTTT. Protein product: CASSRASGGADTQYF.

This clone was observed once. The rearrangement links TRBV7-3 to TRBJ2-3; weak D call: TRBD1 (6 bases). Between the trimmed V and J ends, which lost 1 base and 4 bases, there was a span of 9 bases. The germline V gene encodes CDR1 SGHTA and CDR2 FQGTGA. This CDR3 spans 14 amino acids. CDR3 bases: TGTGCCAGCAGCTTAAGTCCAGGGGCAGATACGCAGTATTTT. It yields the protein CASSLSPGADTQYF.